This T cell receptor (beta chain) was sequenced during a study of neurological immune-mediated disorders. Deletions cut 6 bases from V and 9 bases from J, with 21 bases between. The CDR3 has 16 amino acids. Germline CDR1 and CDR2: MNHEY and SVGAGI. The sample holds many counts of this clonotype. What it binds is unknown. TCRdb reprocessed the 5' RACE reads via MiXCR and lists one record per CDR3 protein. The table lists approximately 50,000 distinct CDR3 sequences, around 3.1% of them singletons. Broader study findings: Private repertoires in all groups were suggested by the finding that expanded clones across subjects shared no CDR3 amino acid sequences.

The receptor's source is a man aged 35-49 years with multiple sclerosis. The rearrangement uses TRBV6-5 and TRBJ1-6, with D possibly being TRBD1 (6 bases). The sequenced sample consisted of PBMCs. DNA of the CDR3: TGTGCCAGCAGCCTCTCCCGTGGGGGAGGGGGTTCACCCCTCCACTTT. Protein sequence: CASSLSRGGGGSPLHF.